The 9 T cell receptor beta chains reported below all come from one sample, sequenced in a study of vaccination effects on CD4 cells after COVID-19. Produced via immunoSEQ multiplex PCR; TCRdb's table is partial and in-frame only. The table includes 68,000 or so clones, 80% detected once. Sequencing followed a ViraFEST assay step that expanded antigen-specific CD4+ T cells with viral peptide pools. Following 10 days of culture, CD4+ T cells were isolated. Vaccinated recipients, who were negative for nucleocapsid antibodies, had no history of SARS-CoV-2 infection. What these receptors recognize is not known. The sample was CD4+ T cells from PBMCs cultured with SARS-CoV-2 spike peptides, taken before COVID-19 vaccination. These receptors came from a human donor who received a COVID-19 vaccine.

The chain uses TRBV7-9 and TRBJ2-3; TRBD2 aligns across 8 bases. CDR1 is SEHNR, CDR2 FQNEAQ, per germline (reference sequence). The CDR3 loop spans 15 amino acids. Losses at the gene ends were 1 base for V and 11 bases for J; bases not matched to a gene: 11. The CDR3 DNA follows: TGTGCCAGCAGCTTAGAGCGCAGCGGGGGAGGTCAGCAGTATTTT. It codes for CASSLERSGGGQQYF. Combining the CDR3 with reference TRBV7-9 and TRBJ2-3 gives the whole variable domain DTGVSQNPRHKITKRGQNVTFRCDPISEHNRLYWYRQTLGQGPEFLTYFQNEAQLEKSRLLSDRFSAERPKGSFSTLEIQRTEQGDSAMYLCASSLERSGGGQQYFGPGTRLTVL.

This chain connects TRBV6-2 or TRBV6-3 to TRBJ1-1, with D maybe TRBD1 (6 bases). Germline V gene lookup returns CDR1 MNHEY and CDR2 SVGEGT. The CDR3 sequence is 15 residues long. With 5 bases removed from V and 4 bases from J, the gap between germline ends came to 17 bases. In nucleotides, the CDR3 is TGTGCCAGCAGTCCGATCCAGGGGAAGGGCACTGAAGCTTTCTTT. It codes for CASSPIQGKGTEAFF.

The V gene is TRBV4-3, the J gene TRBJ1-1, with 7 bases identical to TRBD1. CDR3 length: 15 amino acids. V lost 0 bases, J lost 4 bases, and 5 bases stayed unmatched. CDR1 and CDR2 from the germline V gene are LGHNA and YSLEER. The CDR3 loop reads CASSQDTGVGTEAFF. The CDR3 DNA reads TGCGCCAGCAGCCAAGATACAGGGGTAGGCACTGAAGCTTTCTTT.

V and J are TRBV18 and TRBJ2-7; 8 nucleotides align to TRBD1. V was clipped by 6 bases and J by 6 bases; unmatched bases: 4. Germline V lookup: CDR1 KGHSH, CDR2 LQKENI. The CDR3 extends over 12 amino acids. The CDR3 coding sequence is TGTGCCAGCTCCCGCGACAGGGGCGAGCAGTACGTC. Protein sequence: CASSRDRGEQYV.

The J gene is TRBJ2-5, the V gene TRBV24-1; the match to TRBD1 covers 9 bases. The germline gives CDR1 KGHDR, CDR2 SFDVKD. The CDR3 is made up of 15 amino acids. V gave up 1 base and J gave up 4 bases; unmatched junction bases: 3. CDR3 bases: TGTGCCACCAGTGATTTCAGACAGGGGGGAGAGACCCAGTACTTC. As protein: CATSDFRQGGETQYF.

The rearrangement joins TRBV7-2 to TRBJ2-7; no reliable D call. V was shortened by 4 bases and J by 0 bases, with 7 bases between the two germline ends. This CDR3 is 13 amino acids long. Germline CDR1 and CDR2: SGHTA and FQGNSA. The CDR3 region has the DNA TGTGCCAGCAGCTCCCTCCCCTCCTACGAGCAGTACGTC. The encoded protein is CASSSLPSYEQYV.

V usage is TRBV24-1 and J usage is TRBJ1-2; D perhaps matches TRBD1 (5 bases). Trimming removed 3 bases from V and 9 bases from J, with 10 bases in between. This CDR3 contains 12 residues. Per the germline V gene, CDR1 is KGHDR and CDR2 is SFDVKD. The CDR3 bases are TGTGCCACCAGTGATCTGCGGGGCAGCTACACCTTC. Translated, it gives CATSDLRGSYTF.

The chain has TRBV19 and TRBJ2-4, with D perhaps matching TRBD1 (6 bases). V lost 4 bases to trimming and J lost 3 bases, with 13 bases between them. From germline, CDR1 is LNHDA and CDR2 SQIVND (reference sequence). The CDR3 has 15 residues. The CDR3 loop reads CASSTPGVNKNIQYF. In DNA form, the CDR3 reads TGTGCCAGTAGTACGCCAGGGGTAAACAAAAACATTCAGTACTTC.

The chain uses TRBV7-2 and TRBJ1-4, with no clear D. CDR1 SGHTA and CDR2 FQGNSA come from the germline V gene. V was trimmed by 3 bases and J by 0 bases, leaving 5 bases between them. This CDR3 is built from 14 residues. For the CDR3, the DNA is TGTGCCAGCAGCTTCAACCCAACTAATGAAAAACTGTTTTTT. It translates to CASSFNPTNEKLFF. Using reference TRBV7-2 and TRBJ1-4 for the parts outside the CDR3, the full variable domain is GAGVSQSPSNKVTEKGKDVELRCDPISGHTALYWYRQSLGQGLEFLIYFQGNSAPDKSGLPSDRFSAERTGGSVSTLTIQRTQQEDSAVYLCASSFNPTNEKLFFGSGTQLSVL.